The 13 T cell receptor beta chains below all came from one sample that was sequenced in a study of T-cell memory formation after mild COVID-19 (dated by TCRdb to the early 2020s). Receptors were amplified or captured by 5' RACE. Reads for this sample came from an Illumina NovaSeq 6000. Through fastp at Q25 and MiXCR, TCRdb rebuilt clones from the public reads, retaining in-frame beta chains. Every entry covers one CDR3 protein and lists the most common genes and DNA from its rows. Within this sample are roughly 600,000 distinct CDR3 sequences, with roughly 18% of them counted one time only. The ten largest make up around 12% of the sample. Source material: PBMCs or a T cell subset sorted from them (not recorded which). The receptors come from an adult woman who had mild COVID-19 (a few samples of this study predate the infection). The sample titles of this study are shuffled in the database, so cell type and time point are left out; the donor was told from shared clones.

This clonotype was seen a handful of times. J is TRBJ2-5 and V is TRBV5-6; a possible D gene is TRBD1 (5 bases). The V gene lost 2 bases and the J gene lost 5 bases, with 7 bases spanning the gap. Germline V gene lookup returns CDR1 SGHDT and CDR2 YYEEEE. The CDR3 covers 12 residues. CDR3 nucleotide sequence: TGTGCCAGCAGCTTTTGGGGCGAGACCCAGTACTTC. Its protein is CASSFWGETQYF.

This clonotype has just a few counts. This CDR3 is CASSYGSGSEQFF. Written as DNA, the CDR3 is TGTGCCAGCAGCTACGGATCCGGGAGTGAGCAGTTCTTC. The J gene is TRBJ2-1, the V gene TRBV7-2; possibly TRBD2 for D (6 bases). V was cut by 4 bases and J by 9 bases, with 13 bases left in between. The V gene's germline CDR1 is SGHTA and CDR2 FQGNSA. The CDR3 extends over 13 amino acids.

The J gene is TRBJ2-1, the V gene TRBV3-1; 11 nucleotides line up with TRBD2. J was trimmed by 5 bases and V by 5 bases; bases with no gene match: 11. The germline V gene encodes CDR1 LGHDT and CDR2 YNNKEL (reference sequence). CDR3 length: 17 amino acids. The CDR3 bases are TGTGCCAGCAGCGTATATCAGGGACTAGCGGTACACAATGAGCAGTTCTTC. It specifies CASSVYQGLAVHNEQFF.

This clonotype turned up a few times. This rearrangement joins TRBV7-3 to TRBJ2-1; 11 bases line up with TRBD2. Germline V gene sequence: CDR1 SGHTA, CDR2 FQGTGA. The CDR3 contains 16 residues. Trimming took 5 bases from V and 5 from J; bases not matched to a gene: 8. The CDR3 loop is CASSEKSTSGDNEQFF. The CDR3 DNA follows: TGTGCCAGCAGCGAAAAATCGACTAGCGGGGACAATGAGCAGTTCTTC.

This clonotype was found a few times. This chain's CDR3 is CASKWGSLELYEQFF. The DNA of the CDR3 is TGTGCCAGCAAATGGGGCAGCCTGGAGTTGTATGAGCAGTTCTTC. The chain employs TRBV12-3 or TRBV12-4 and TRBJ2-1; a weak D match, TRBD1 (5 bases). This CDR3 comprises 15 residues. Trimming took 7 bases from V and 8 from J, leaving 21 bases between them.

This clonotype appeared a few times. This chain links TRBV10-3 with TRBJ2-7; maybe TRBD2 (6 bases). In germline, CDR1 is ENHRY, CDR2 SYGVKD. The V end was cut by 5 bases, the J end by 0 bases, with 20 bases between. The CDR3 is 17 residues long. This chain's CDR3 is CAISLPTAVGGSYEQYF. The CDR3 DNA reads TGTGCCATCAGTTTGCCGACCGCGGTGGGAGGCTCCTACGAGCAGTACTTC.

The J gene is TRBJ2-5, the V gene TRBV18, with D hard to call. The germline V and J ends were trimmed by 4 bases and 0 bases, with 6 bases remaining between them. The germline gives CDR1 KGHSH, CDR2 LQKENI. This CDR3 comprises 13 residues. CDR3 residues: CASSLRYQETQYF. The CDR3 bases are TGTGCCAGCTCACTCCGGTACCAAGAGACCCAGTACTTC.

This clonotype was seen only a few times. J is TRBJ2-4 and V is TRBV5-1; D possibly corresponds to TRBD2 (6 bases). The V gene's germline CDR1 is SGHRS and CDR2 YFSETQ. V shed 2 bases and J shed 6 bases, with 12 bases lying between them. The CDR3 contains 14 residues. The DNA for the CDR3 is TGCGCCAGCAGCTTATCCCTGGAGGGAAACATTCAGTACTTC. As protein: CASSLSLEGNIQYF.

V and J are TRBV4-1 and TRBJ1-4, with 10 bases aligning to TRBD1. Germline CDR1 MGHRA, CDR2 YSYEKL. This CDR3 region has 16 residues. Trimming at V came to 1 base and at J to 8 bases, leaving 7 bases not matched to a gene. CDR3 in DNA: TGCGCCAGCAGCCAAGGCGGACAGGGGGGAGGAGAAAAACTGTTTTTT. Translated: CASSQGGQGGGEKLFF.

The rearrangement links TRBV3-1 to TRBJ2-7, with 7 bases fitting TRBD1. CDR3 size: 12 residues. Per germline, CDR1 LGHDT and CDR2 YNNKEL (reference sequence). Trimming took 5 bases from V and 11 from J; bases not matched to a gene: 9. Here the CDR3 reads CASSRGDRDKYF. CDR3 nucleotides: TGTGCCAGCAGCAGGGGCGACAGGGACAAGTACTTC.

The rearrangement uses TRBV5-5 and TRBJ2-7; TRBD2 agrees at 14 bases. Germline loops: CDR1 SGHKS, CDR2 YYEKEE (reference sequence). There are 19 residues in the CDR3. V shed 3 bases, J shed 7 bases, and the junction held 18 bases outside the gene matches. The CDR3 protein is CASSSFPRLAGGPGKEQYF. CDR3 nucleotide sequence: TGTGCCAGCAGCTCCTTCCCACGACTAGCGGGAGGGCCAGGGAAGGAGCAGTACTTC.

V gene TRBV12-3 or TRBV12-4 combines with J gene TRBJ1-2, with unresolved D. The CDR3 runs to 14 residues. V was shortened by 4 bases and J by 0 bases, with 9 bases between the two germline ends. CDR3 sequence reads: CASSYLATNYGYTF. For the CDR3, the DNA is TGTGCCAGCAGTTACCTCGCCACTAACTATGGCTACACCTTC.

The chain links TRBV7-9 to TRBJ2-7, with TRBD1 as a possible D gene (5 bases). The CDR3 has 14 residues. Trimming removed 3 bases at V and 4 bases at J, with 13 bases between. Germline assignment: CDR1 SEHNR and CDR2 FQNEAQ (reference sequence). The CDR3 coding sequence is TGTGCCAGCAGCTTGTCAGGGAAAGATTACGAGCAGTACTTC. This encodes CASSLSGKDYEQYF.